This T cell receptor beta chain appears in the sequencing data of a study of OX40 agonist ivuxolimab in advanced cancers. Background on the study: Patient treatment consisted of intravenous ivuxolimab administration every 2 weeks at 0.01 to 10 mg/kg. Patients in dose escalation had liver, melanoma, kidney or head and neck cancers. Study conclusions and caveats: In the 0.1 to 3.0 mg/kg range, CD4+ and CD8+ blood T cells had expanded clonally by week 6.

Germline-derived CDR1 and CDR2 are MGHDK and SYGVNS. Trimming took off 2 bases at V and 0 bases at J, with 17 bases between the two ends. This CDR3 region has 18 residues. TCRdb's table, derived via immunoSEQ multiplex PCR, lists solely in-frame clones and lacks some. The sample carries about 15,000 clones, 81% recorded once. Concerning this clone itself: Its antigen is not known.

V gene TRBV25-1 combines with J gene TRBJ2-4; D is possibly TRBD1 or TRBD2 (7 bases each). This sequence was found in an adult with an advanced solid tumor such as melanoma, head and neck, liver or kidney cancer. The input for sequencing was CD4+ or CD8+ T cells sorted from blood, taken in a trial of the OX40 agonist ivuxolimab. The CDR3 here is CASSEKRQGGSAKNIQYF. For the CDR3, the DNA is TGTGCCAGCAGTGAAAAAAGACAGGGAGGGTCAGCCAAAAACATTCAGTACTTC.